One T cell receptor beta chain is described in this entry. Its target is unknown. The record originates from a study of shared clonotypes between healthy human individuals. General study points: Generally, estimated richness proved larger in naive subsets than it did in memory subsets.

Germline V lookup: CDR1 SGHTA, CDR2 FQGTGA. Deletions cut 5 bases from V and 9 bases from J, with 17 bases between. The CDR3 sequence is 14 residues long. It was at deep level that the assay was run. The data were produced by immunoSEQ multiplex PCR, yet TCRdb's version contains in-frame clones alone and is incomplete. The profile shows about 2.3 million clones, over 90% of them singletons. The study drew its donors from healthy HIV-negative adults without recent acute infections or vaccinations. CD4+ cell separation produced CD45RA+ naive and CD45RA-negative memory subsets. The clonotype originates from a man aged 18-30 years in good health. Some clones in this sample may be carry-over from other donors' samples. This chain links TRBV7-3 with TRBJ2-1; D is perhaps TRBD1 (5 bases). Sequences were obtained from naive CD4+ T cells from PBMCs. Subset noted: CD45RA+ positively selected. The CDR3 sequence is CASSRSGGAAEQFF. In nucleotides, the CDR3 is TGTGCCAGCAGCCGTTCGGGTGGGGCAGCTGAGCAGTTCTTC.